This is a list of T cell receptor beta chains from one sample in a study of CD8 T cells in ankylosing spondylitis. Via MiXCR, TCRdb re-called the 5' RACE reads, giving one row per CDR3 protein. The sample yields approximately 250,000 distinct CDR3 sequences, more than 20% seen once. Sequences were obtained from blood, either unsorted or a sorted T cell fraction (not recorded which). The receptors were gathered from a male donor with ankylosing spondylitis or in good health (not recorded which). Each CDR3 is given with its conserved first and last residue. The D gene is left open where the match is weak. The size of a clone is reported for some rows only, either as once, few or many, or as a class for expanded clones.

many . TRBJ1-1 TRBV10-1 TGCGCCAGCAGTTCCGGGGGGGGGACTGAAGCTTTCTTT CASSSGGGTEAFF
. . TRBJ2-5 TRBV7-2 TGTGCCAGCAGCTTCTGGCCTAGTTCCCCCGAGACCCAGTACTTC CASSFWPSSPETQYF
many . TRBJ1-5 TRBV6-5 TGTGCCAGCAGTAGCTCCCGGGAACAGCCCCAGCATTTT CASSSSREQPQHF
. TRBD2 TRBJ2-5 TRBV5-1 TGCGCCAGCAGCGAACCGCAGGGAGGGCAAGAGACCCAGTACTTC CASSEPQGGQETQYF
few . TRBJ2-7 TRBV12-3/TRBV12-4 TGTGCCAGCAGTCATTCAGGCAGGAGCTACGAGCAGTACTTC CASSHSGRSYEQYF
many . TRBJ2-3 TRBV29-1 TGCAGCGCCGGCCACAGCACAGATACGCAGTATTTT CSAGHSTDTQYF
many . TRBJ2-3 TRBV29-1 TGCAGCACCTACACAGATACGCAGTATTTT CSTYTDTQYF
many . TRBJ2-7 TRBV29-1 TGCAGCGTTGCTGCACAGACCTACGAGCAGTACTTC CSVAAQTYEQYF
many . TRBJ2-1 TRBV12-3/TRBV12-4 TGTGCCAGCAGTTTATCCACCCTCGACAATGAGCAGTTCTTC CASSLSTLDNEQFF
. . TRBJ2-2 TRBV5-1 TGCGCCAGCAGCGGAAACGCGAACACCGGGGAGCTGTTTTTT CASSGNANTGELFF
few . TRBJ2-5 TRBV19 TGTGCCAGTAGTATCGCGTCAAGGGAGACCCAGTACTTC CASSIASRETQYF
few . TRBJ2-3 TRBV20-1 TGCAGTGCTAGAGGGCCGACTAGCACAGATACGCAGTATTTT CSARGPTSTDTQYF
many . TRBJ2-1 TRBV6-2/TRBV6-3 TGTGCCAGCAGTCAAACCTCGGGCCGGAGGAGGGATGGCAATGAGCAGTTCTTC CASSQTSGRRRDGNEQFF
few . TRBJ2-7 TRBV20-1 TGCAGTGCTACTCATAGACCGAGCTCCTACGAGCAGTACTTC CSATHRPSSYEQYF
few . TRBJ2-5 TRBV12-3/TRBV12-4 TGTGCCAGCACGCCGACTGGTGGGCCGGAGACCCAGTACTTC CASTPTGGPETQYF
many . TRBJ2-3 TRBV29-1 TGCAGCGTTGGGACACTGACGAGCACAGATACGCAGTATTTT CSVGTLTSTDTQYF
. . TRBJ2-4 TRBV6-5 TGTGCCAGCAGTTACTCCGTTCAGGGGGGCGGAAACATTCAGTACTTC CASSYSVQGGGNIQYF
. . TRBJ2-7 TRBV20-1 TGCAGCCCCCTAAGGTCGAGGGACTACGAGCAGTACTTC CSPLRSRDYEQYF
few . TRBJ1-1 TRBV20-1 TGCAGTGCTAGGGAGGGGAGCACTGAAGCTTTCTTT CSAREGSTEAFF
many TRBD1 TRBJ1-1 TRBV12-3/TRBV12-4 TGTGCCAGTAGCCGACAGGGGGGAACTGAAGCTTTCTTT CASSRQGGTEAFF
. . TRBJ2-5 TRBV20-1 TGCAGTGCGAGGACCCCCTCGACGGAGACCCAGTACTTC CSARTPSTETQYF
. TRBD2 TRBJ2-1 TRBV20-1 TGCAGTGCGGTCCGGGGGGGGCCCTACAATAAGCAGTTCTTC CSAVRGGPYNKQFF
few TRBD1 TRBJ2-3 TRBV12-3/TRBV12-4 TGTGCCAGCCGCCTCAGGGACAGGGAGGGTACGCAGTATTTT CASRLRDREGTQYF
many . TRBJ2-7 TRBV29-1 TGCAGCGTTGATATGGGGGCCTACGAGCAGTACTTC CSVDMGAYEQYF
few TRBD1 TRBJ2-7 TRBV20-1 TGCAGTGCCAGAGACGCCGACAGGGGTCTTTACGAGCAGTACTTC CSARDADRGLYEQYF
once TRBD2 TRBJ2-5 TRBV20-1 TGCAGTGCTCCGGGGGGGTCCAAAGAGACCCAGTACTTC CSAPGGSKETQYF
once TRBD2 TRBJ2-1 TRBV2 TGTGCCAGCAGTTCAGCGGGGGCCATTAACAATGAGCAGTTCTTC CASSSAGAINNEQFF
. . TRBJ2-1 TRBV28 TGTGCCAGCAGTCCCCGGGACTTCTACAATGAGCAGTTCTTC CASSPRDFYNEQFF
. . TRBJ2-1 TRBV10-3 TGTGCCATCAGTGAGGGACCCACTTACAATGAGCAGTTCTTC CAISEGPTYNEQFF
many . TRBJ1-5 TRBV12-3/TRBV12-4 TGTGCCAGCAGCCGTGACGGTAAGCCCCAGCATTTT CASSRDGKPQHF
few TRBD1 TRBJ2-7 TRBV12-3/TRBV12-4 TGTGCCAGCAGTCCCGGGACAGGCCATGACGAGCAGTACTTC CASSPGTGHDEQYF
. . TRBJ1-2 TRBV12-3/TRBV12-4 TGTGCCAGCAGTTTCTCAGGGGTCAGAGGCTACACCTTC CASSFSGVRGYTF
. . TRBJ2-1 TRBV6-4 TGTGCCAGCAGTGCCCAGGGGGGGGAGCAGTTCTTC CASSAQGGEQFF
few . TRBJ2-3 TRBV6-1 TGTGCCAGCAGCCCAGGGGCAGTCCTGGGAGATACGCAGTATTTT CASSPGAVLGDTQYF
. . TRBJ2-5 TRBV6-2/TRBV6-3 TGTGCCAGCAGTTACGTGGGCAAGCAGGGGGGTGGGGAGACCCAGTACTTC CASSYVGKQGGGETQYF
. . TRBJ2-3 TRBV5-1 TGCGCCAGCAGCGGACACCGGCAGGGCGATACGCAGTATTTT CASSGHRQGDTQYF
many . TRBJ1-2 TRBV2 TGTGCCAGCTGTCGGCAGGGTCTGTGGGATGGCTACACCTTC CASCRQGLWDGYTF
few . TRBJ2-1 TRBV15 TGTGCCACCAGCAGAGATGGCAGGGGAGACAATGAGCAGTTCTTC CATSRDGRGDNEQFF
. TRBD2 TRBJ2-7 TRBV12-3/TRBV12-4 TGCGCCAGCAGTTTAGCCCTAGCGGGACGCTACGAGCAGTACTTC CASSLALAGRYEQYF
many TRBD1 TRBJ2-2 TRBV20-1 TGCAGTGCTAGGGTAAAGGGGACAGGGTTCCCCGGGGAGCTGTTTTTT CSARVKGTGFPGELFF
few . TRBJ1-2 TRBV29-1 TGCAGCGTTGAATTGGATCGGGGGTTTGGCCGGGAGTATGGCTACACCTTC CSVELDRGFGREYGYTF
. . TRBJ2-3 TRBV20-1 TGCAGTGCAGAGCGAAGCACAGATACGCAGTATTTT CSAERSTDTQYF
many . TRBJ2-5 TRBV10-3 TGTGCCATCAGTCGGGGAGAGACCCAGTACTTC CAISRGETQYF
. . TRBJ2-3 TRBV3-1 TGTGCCAGCAGCCAAGGAAAGGATACGCAGTATTTT CASSQGKDTQYF
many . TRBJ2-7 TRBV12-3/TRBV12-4 TGTGCCAGCAGTCCGACGGACAGCGCAACTTACGAGCAGTACTTC CASSPTDSATYEQYF
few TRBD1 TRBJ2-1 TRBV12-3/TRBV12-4 TGTGCCAGCAGTCGCTACAGGGGGCGCCCGGAACGTGAGCAGTTCTTC CASSRYRGRPEREQFF